These T cell receptor beta chains were read from a single sample in a study of CD8 T cells in ankylosing spondylitis. TCRdb re-derived calls from the 5' RACE reads in MiXCR, one entry per CDR3 protein. The table has about 750,000 distinct CDR3 sequences, over 15% seen once; the top ten hold approximately 18%. Sequenced input: blood, either unsorted or a sorted T cell fraction (not recorded which). These receptors were collected from a male donor with ankylosing spondylitis. CDR3s include the opening cysteine and the closing phenylalanine or tryptophan. The order of the fields is J gene, D gene, clone size, V gene, CDR3 protein, CDR3 DNA. D genes are given only for firm matches. Clone size is shown for a subset of rows, as once, few, many or a class of expanded clone.

J: TRBJ1-1; D: .; size: .; V: TRBV5-1; CDR3: CASSLGGRVTTEAFF; DNA: TGCGCCAGCAGCTTGGGGGGAAGGGTCACCACTGAAGCTTTCTTT
J: TRBJ2-7; D: .; size: .; V: TRBV29-1; CDR3: CSVRLGGSYEQYF; DNA: TGCAGCGTTCGGTTAGGCGGGTCCTACGAGCAGTACTTC
J: TRBJ2-7; D: .; size: .; V: TRBV27; CDR3: CASSPAGVHLLF; DNA: TGTGCCAGCAGCCCGGCAGGTGTCCACCTTCTTTTC
J: TRBJ2-2; D: .; size: .; V: TRBV14; CDR3: CASSPRQYTGELFF; DNA: TGTGCCAGCAGCCCCCGACAGTACACCGGGGAGCTGTTTTTT
J: TRBJ2-4; D: .; size: .; V: TRBV10-3; CDR3: CAISEFRQGSIQYF; DNA: TGTGCCATCAGTGAGTTTCGGCAGGGCAGCATTCAGTACTTC
J: TRBJ2-7; D: .; size: few; V: TRBV2; CDR3: CASNGGTLSSYEQYF; DNA: TGTGCCAGCAACGGCGGGACTTTAAGCTCCTACGAGCAGTACTTC
J: TRBJ1-1; D: .; size: many; V: TRBV12-3/TRBV12-4; CDR3: CASSTRGKNTEAFF; DNA: TGTGCCAGCAGTACCCGTGGAAAGAACACTGAAGCTTTCTTT
J: TRBJ1-2; D: .; size: .; V: TRBV6-1; CDR3: CASTSPAGRHYGYTF; DNA: TGTGCCAGCACCTCCCCGGCAGGGAGGCACTATGGCTACACCTTC
J: TRBJ2-1; D: .; size: .; V: TRBV7-2; CDR3: CASSFTVAMGNEQFF; DNA: TGTGCCAGCAGTTTTACAGTGGCAATGGGCAATGAGCAGTTCTTC
J: TRBJ2-1; D: TRBD2; size: .; V: TRBV19; CDR3: CASSRTSAYNEQFF; DNA: TGTGCCAGTAGTAGGACTAGCGCCTACAATGAGCAGTTCTTC
J: TRBJ2-7; D: .; size: few; V: TRBV5-6; CDR3: CASSSDTSYEQYF; DNA: TGTGCCAGCAGCTCCGATACTTCCTACGAGCAGTACTTC
J: TRBJ2-1; D: .; size: .; V: TRBV29-1; CDR3: CSVETTRAASEQFF; DNA: TGCAGCGTTGAAACGACTCGGGCGGCGAGTGAGCAGTTCTTC
J: TRBJ2-1; D: .; size: .; V: TRBV6-2/TRBV6-3; CDR3: CASSYDRLYNEQFF; DNA: TGTGCCAGCAGTTACGACAGGCTCTACAATGAGCAGTTCTTC
J: TRBJ1-1; D: .; size: .; V: TRBV7-9; CDR3: CASGEGGNTEAFF; DNA: TGTGCCAGCGGCGAAGGTGGCAACACTGAAGCTTTCTTT
J: TRBJ1-2; D: .; size: .; V: TRBV29-1; CDR3: CSVDGMGGYTF; DNA: TGCAGCGTTGACGGTATGGGGGGCTACACCTTC
J: TRBJ2-1; D: .; size: .; V: TRBV25-1; CDR3: CASSREGAINEQFF; DNA: TGTGCCAGCAGTAGGGAGGGGGCAATCAATGAGCAGTTCTTC
J: TRBJ2-7; D: TRBD2; size: .; V: TRBV7-2; CDR3: CASSLGPSGIEQYF; DNA: TGTGCCAGCAGCTTAGGCCCTAGCGGGATTGAGCAGTACTTC
J: TRBJ2-3; D: TRBD2; size: .; V: TRBV12-3/TRBV12-4; CDR3: CASSPPGLANTQYF; DNA: TGTGCCAGCAGTCCGCCGGGACTAGCAAATACGCAGTATTTT
J: TRBJ2-2; D: .; size: .; V: TRBV5-5; CDR3: CASSSTWAGELFF; DNA: TGTGCCAGCAGCTCGACTTGGGCCGGGGAGCTGTTTTTT
J: TRBJ2-5; D: .; size: .; V: TRBV5-1; CDR3: CASSSDEWGETQYF; DNA: TGCGCCAGCAGCTCGGACGAATGGGGGGAGACCCAGTACTTC
J: TRBJ1-5; D: .; size: few; V: TRBV6-1; CDR3: CASSERAQHF; DNA: TGTGCCAGCAGTGAACGGGCCCAGCATTTT
J: TRBJ2-4; D: TRBD1; size: few; V: TRBV28; CDR3: CASSSGTVIAKNIQYF; DNA: TGTGCCAGCAGTTCCGGGACAGTGATAGCCAAAAACATTCAGTACTTC